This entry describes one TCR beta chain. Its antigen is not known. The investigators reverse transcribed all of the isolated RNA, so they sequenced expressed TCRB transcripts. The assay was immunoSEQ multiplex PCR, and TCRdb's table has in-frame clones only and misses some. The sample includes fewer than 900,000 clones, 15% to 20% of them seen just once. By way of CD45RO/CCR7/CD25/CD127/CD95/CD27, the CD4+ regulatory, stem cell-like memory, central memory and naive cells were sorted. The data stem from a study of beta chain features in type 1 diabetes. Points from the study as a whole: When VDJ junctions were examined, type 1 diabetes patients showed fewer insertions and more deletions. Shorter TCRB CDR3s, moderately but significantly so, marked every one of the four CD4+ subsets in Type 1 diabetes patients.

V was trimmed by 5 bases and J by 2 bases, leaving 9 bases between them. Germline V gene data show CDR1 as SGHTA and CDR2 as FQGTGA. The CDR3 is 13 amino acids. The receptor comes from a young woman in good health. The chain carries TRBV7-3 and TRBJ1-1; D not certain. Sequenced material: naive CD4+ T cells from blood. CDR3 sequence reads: CASSPAHNTEAFF. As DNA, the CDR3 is TGTGCCAGCAGCCCGGCCCACAACACTGAAGCTTTCTTT. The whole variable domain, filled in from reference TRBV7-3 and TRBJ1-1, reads GAGVSQTPSNKVTEKGKYVELRCDPISGHTALYWYRQSLGQGPEFLIYFQGTGAADDSGLPNDRFFAVRPEGSVSTLKIQRTERGDSAVYLCASSPAHNTEAFFGQGTRLTVV.